These 7 T cell receptor beta chains came from one sample sequenced in a study of blood T cell repertoires in COVID-19. The method was immunoSEQ multiplex PCR; TCRdb's version includes in-frame clones alone and lacks a portion of them. Among approximately 200,000 clones listed, approximately 80% were seen once. The material sequenced was peripheral blood. These receptors were obtained from a woman in her sixties who had recovered from COVID-19.

The J gene is TRBJ1-6, the V gene TRBV30; D perhaps matches TRBD1 (6 bases). Germline V CDR1 and CDR2: GTSNPN, SVGIG (reference sequence). Trimming pared 3 bases from V and 6 bases from J, leaving 18 bases between. The length of the CDR3 is 16 residues. CDR3 amino acids: CAWSLDGGDLNSPLHF. In DNA form, the CDR3 reads TGTGCCTGGAGCCTCGATGGGGGCGACCTTAATTCACCCCTCCACTTT.

The chain combines TRBV5-5 with TRBJ1-1, with 12 bases identical to TRBD1. The CDR3 has 14 residues. V shed 1 base, J shed 10 bases, and the junction held 5 bases outside the gene matches. The germline gives CDR1 SGHKS, CDR2 YYEKEE (reference sequence). CDR3 loop: CASSLRDRGLTAFF. In nucleotides, the CDR3 is TGTGCCAGCAGCTTGAGGGACAGGGGGCTCACAGCTTTCTTT.

This chain joins TRBV10-3 and TRBJ2-7; D is perhaps TRBD2 (6 bases). V lost 10 bases, J lost 9 bases, and 22 bases lay in between. CDR1 and CDR2 from the germline V gene are ENHRY and SYGVKD. The CDR3 sequence is 13 residues long. In nucleotides, the CDR3 is TGTGCCACACATAGCGGCAACCCTTCGGGGCAGTACTTC. It yields the protein CATHSGNPSGQYF.

V usage is TRBV4-1 and J usage is TRBJ2-5; no reliable D call. The CDR3 consists of 15 residues. The germline CDR1 and CDR2 sequences are MGHRA and YSYEKL. Trimming removed 3 bases at V and 2 bases at J, with 13 bases between. Written as DNA, the CDR3 is TGCGCCAGCAGCCAGGAGTTTCCCGGGCAAGAGACCCAGTACTTC. Translating it yields CASSQEFPGQETQYF.

The V call is TRBV5-1, the J call TRBJ2-1, with 14 nucleotides matching TRBD2. Germline values: CDR1 SGHRS, CDR2 YFSETQ. The V segment lost 4 bases and the J segment 6 bases; nucleotides outside the gene matches: 9. This CDR3 has 17 residues. The CDR3 nucleotides are TGCGCCAGCAGCGTACTGTCGGGACTAGCGGGGGCCAATGAGCAGTTCTTC. Residues: CASSVLSGLAGANEQFF.

The rearrangement links TRBV4-1 to TRBJ1-2; 8 nucleotides agree with TRBD1. The germline gives CDR1 MGHRA, CDR2 YSYEKL. The CDR3 loop spans 18 amino acids. V dropped 2 bases and J dropped 1; count of bases not matched to a gene: 12. DNA of the CDR3: TGCGCCAGCAGCCAACGCTCGACCGGGACAGGAGATAACTATGGCTACACCTTC. Its translation is CASSQRSTGTGDNYGYTF.

In nucleotides, the CDR3 is TGTGCCAGTAGTTCCCGGGACAGGAACACCGGGGAGCTGTTTTTT. Translated, it gives CASSSRDRNTGELFF. This chain links TRBV19 with TRBJ2-2; 7 positions agree with TRBD1. CDR1 and CDR2 from the germline V gene are LNHDA and SQIVND (reference sequence). The CDR3 extends over 15 amino acids. V lost 5 bases and J lost 1; bases outside the gene matches: 4. The full variable domain, completed using reference TRBV19 and TRBJ2-2, is DGGITQSPKYLFRKEGQNVTLSCEQNLNHDAMYWYRQDPGQGLRLIYYSQIVNDFQKGDIAEGYSVSREKKESFPLTVTSAQKNPTAFYLCASSSRDRNTGELFFGEGSRLTVL.